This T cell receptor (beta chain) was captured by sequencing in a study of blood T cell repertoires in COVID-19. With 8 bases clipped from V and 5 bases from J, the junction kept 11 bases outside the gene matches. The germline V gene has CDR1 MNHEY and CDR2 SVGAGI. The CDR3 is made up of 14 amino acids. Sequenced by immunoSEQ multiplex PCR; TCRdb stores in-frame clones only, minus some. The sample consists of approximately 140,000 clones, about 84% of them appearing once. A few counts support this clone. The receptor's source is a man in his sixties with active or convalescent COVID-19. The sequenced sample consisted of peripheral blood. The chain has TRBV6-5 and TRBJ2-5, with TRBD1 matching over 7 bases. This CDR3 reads CASGRDSPGETQYF. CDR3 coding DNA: TGTGCCAGCGGCCGGGACAGTCCAGGGGAGACCCAGTACTTC.